This TCR beta chain was documented in a study of cytomegalovirus exposure and HLA in healthy donors. The study, taken as a whole, reports: Some TCR beta chains (164 of them) were listed as cytomegalovirus-associated.

Details on this clone: Its matching antigen is unknown.

The CDR3 consists of 13 residues. Trimming removed 8 bases from V and 7 bases from J, with 18 bases in between. Germline V gives CDR1 SNHLY, CDR2 FYNNEI. Both 60 Vbeta primers and 13 Jbeta primers went into the PCR. Sequencing used immunoSEQ multiplex PCR; TCRdb keeps in-frame clones, though not all of them. The repertoire holds about 110,000 clones, with roughly 71% as singletons. Sequenced sample: PBMCs. The chain is built from TRBV2 and TRBJ2-7; tentatively, D is TRBD1 (6 bases). This TCR came from a male donor in good health and CMV-seropositive. CDR3 in DNA: TGTGCCAGCGGCACCCAGGGGCGTTGGGAGCAGTACTTC. Translation gives CASGTQGRWEQYF.